The clone carrying this T cell receptor (beta chain) was observed a handful of times. This record belongs to a study of tumor-infiltrating lymphocytes in oesophageal squamous cell carcinoma. In TCRdb, the PCR reads were re-called with MiXCR into one record per CDR3 protein. The sample lists about 9,600 distinct CDR3 sequences, approximately 59% seen once, with around 35% in the top ten. Germline V gene data show CDR1 as SGHTA and CDR2 as FQGNSA. This CDR3 spans 16 amino acids. Unmatched junction bases numbered 10, after V lost 2 bases and J lost 4 bases. The sample comprised esophageal tumor tissue. The clonotype was recovered from a male donor with esophageal squamous cell carcinoma. The chain links TRBV7-2 to TRBJ2-5; 7 nucleotides agree with TRBD1. CDR3 amino acids: CASSLSGTERGETQYF. The CDR3 region has the DNA TGTGCCAGCAGCTTATCCGGGACAGAGAGGGGAGAGACCCAGTACTTC. Filled out from reference TRBV7-2 and TRBJ2-5, the complete variable domain reads GAGVSQSPSNKVTEKGKDVELRCDPISGHTALYWYRQSLGQGLEFLIYFQGNSAPDKSGLPSDRFSAERTGGSVSTLTIQRTQQEDSAVYLCASSLSGTERGETQYFGPGTRLLVL.